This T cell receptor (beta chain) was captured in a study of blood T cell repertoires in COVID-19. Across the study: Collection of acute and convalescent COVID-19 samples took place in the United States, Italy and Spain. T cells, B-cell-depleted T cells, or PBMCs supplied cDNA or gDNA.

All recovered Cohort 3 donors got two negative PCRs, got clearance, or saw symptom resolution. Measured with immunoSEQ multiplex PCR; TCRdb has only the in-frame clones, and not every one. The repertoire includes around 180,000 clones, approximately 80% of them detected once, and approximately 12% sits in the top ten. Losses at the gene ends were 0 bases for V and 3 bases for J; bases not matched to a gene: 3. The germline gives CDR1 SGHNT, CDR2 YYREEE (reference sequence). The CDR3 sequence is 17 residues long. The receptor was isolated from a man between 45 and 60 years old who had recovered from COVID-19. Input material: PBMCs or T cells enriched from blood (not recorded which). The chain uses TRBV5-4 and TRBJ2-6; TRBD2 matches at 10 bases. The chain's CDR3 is CASSLGAGGRGANVLTF. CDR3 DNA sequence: TGTGCCAGCAGCTTGGGAGCGGGGGGGCGTGGGGCCAACGTCCTGACTTTC.